The present TCR beta chain was sequenced within a study of T cell responses to AZD1222 COVID-19 vaccine. About the research overall: Second-dose groups at about 4 or about 12 weeks were pooled. Study-wide points: The number of AZD1222 recipients seropositive at baseline was only 5 to 7. A rise in Spike-specific TCR breadth and depth followed two AZD1222 doses. Clonal diversity was possibly underestimated, and the donors were mostly white British, with more females.

This clone was picked up a small number of times. Its antigen is not known. Repertoires were generated with immunoSEQ multiplex PCR, while TCRdb's copy carries only in-frame clones and drops some. The repertoire includes roughly 130,000 clones, 86% of them detected once, and approximately 12% sits in the top ten. Specimen: peripheral blood, collected on day 0 of AZD1222 vaccination. This clonotype was obtained from an adult in good health.

The CDR3 reads CATLALDRGITEAFF. The CDR3 DNA follows: TGTGCCACGCTGGCCTTGGACAGGGGCATCACTGAAGCTTTCTTT. V and J are TRBV10-3 and TRBJ1-1, with 9 bases matching TRBD1. The CDR3 runs 15 residues. V shed 10 bases and J 4 bases; nucleotides not matched to a gene: 13. Germline V gene sequence: CDR1 ENHRY, CDR2 SYGVKD.